This T cell receptor beta chain was captured by sequencing in a study of CD8+ T cells in alopecia areata. General study findings and limits: The treated group had a single nonresponder, limiting CD8+ expansion-response conclusions.

For this clone: Its matching antigen is unknown.

Isolated RNA was reverse transcribed into cDNA used as the sequencing template. Generated by immunoSEQ multiplex PCR, the TCRdb table keeps only in-frame clones and is missing some. The sample holds about 74,000 clones, over 25% seen once. The length of the CDR3 is 15 residues. The trim removed 3 bases at V and 6 bases at J, leaving 9 bases unmatched. Germline V lookup: CDR1 MGHDK, CDR2 SYGVNS. Treatment: oral pan-JAK inhibitor, 5-10 mg twice daily. This TCR derives from a human donor with alopecia areata. Sequenced material: CD8+ T cells sorted from blood, taken at week 4, from a patient treated with tofacitinib. The chain combines TRBV25-1 with TRBJ2-3; 7 bases are a match to TRBD2. The CDR3: CASSEVIAGVDTQYF. CDR3 nucleotide sequence: TGTGCCAGCAGTGAGGTGATAGCGGGCGTGGATACGCAGTATTTT.